One and the same sample provided the 19 T cell receptor beta chains below, sequenced in a study of blood T cell repertoires in COVID-19 (dated by TCRdb to the early 2020s). Library prep was done by the immunoSEQ multiplex PCR assay. TCRdb's version of the immuneACCESS table is confined to in-frame rearrangements and falls short of the full clone set. An unresolved V gene accounts for under half of the shortfall where checked; the remainder is of unknown origin. Here the sample has approximately 130,000 clones; over 80% occur a single time. The ten largest clones capture 2% to 3% of the sample. Sequencing was performed on peripheral blood. The receptors here all came from a man in his forties or fifties with active COVID-19.

The genes are TRBV6-2 or TRBV6-3 and TRBJ2-4; 10 nucleotides agree with TRBD1. Germline values: CDR1 MNHEY, CDR2 SVGEGT. The ends lost 5 bases at V and 6 bases at J; junction bases unmatched: 13. The length of the CDR3 is 17 residues. The CDR3 here is CASSPYPGQGSPNIQYF. The CDR3 bases are TGTGCCAGCAGTCCCTATCCGGGACAGGGGAGCCCAAACATTCAGTACTTC.

CDR3 protein: CASSLGQAQPQHF. CDR3 bases: TGTGCCAGCAGTCTGGGACAGGCACAGCCCCAGCATTTT. J is TRBJ1-5 and V is TRBV6-5; the match to TRBD1 covers 8 bases. Unmatched junction bases numbered 4, after V lost 5 bases and J lost 7 bases. CDR3 size: 13 residues. Germline loops: CDR1 MNHEY, CDR2 SVGAGI.

V gene TRBV3-1 (or the pseudogene TRBV3-2) combines with J gene TRBJ2-1; D is undetermined. This CDR3 region has 11 residues. The V gene's germline CDR1 is LGHDT and CDR2 YNNKEL (reference sequence). Trimming cost V 3 bases and J 7 bases, with 4 bases left between them. Here the CDR3 DNA reads TGTGCCAGCAGCCATGCGAATGAGCAGTTCTTC. The encoded protein is CASSHANEQFF.

V usage is TRBV25-1 and J usage is TRBJ2-1, with TRBD1 as a possible D gene (5 bases). V was clipped by 6 bases and J by 7 bases, with 13 bases between them. The CDR3 is 13 amino acids. Germline-derived CDR1 and CDR2 are MGHDK and SYGVNS. In DNA, the CDR3 is TGTGCCAGCAGGGCCATACCAGGGAATGAGCAGTTCTTC. It encodes CASRAIPGNEQFF.

This chain uses TRBV7-3 with TRBJ2-7, with 8 bases matching TRBD1. Germline V CDR1 and CDR2: SGHTA, FQGTGA. V gave up 5 bases and J gave up 4 bases; unmatched junction bases: 4. This CDR3 is 13 amino acids long. CDR3 loop: CASSRRQGYEQYF. CDR3 nucleotides: TGTGCCAGCAGCCGCCGACAGGGGTACGAGCAGTACTTC.

The chain employs TRBV11-2 and TRBJ2-3, with 13 bases lining up with TRBD2. In germline, CDR1 is SGHAT, CDR2 FQNNGV. The CDR3 spans 17 residues. The V gene end was trimmed by 5 bases and the J gene end by 4 bases; junction bases not matched to a gene: 9. The CDR3 protein is CASSNRLAGGFPDTQYF. CDR3 bases: TGTGCCAGCAGCAACAGACTAGCGGGGGGTTTTCCAGATACGCAGTATTTT. The variable domain in full, completed from reference TRBV11-2 and TRBJ2-3, reads EAGVAQSPRYKIIEKRQSVAFWCNPISGHATLYWYQQILGQGPKLLIQFQNNGVVDDSQLPKDRFSAERLKGVDSTLKIQPAKLEDSAVYLCASSNRLAGGFPDTQYFGPGTRLTVL.

The chain has TRBV12-3 or TRBV12-4 and TRBJ1-5, with 7 positions matching TRBD1. Trimming at V came to 7 bases and at J to 2 bases, leaving 2 bases not matched to a gene. The CDR3 extends over 13 amino acids. For the CDR3, the DNA is TGTGCCAGCAACGGACAGGGCAATCAGCCCCAGCATTTT. Translating it yields CASNGQGNQPQHF.

The V gene is TRBV7-9, the J gene TRBJ2-2; 12 bases agree with TRBD1. The CDR3 runs 17 residues. V shed 1 base and J 5 bases; nucleotides not matched to a gene: 5. Germline CDR1 SEHNR, CDR2 FQNEAQ (reference sequence). CDR3 DNA: TGTGCCAGCAGCTTAGGGGACAGGGGGCGCGGGACCGGGGAGCTGTTTTTT. Translating it yields CASSLGDRGRGTGELFF.

This chain links TRBV11-1 with TRBJ2-5; D may be TRBD2 (6 bases). The V and J ends lost 5 bases and 11 bases respectively, with 24 bases between them. CDR1 SGHAT and CDR2 FQDESV come from the germline V gene (reference sequence). The CDR3 is 15 amino acids. The CDR3: CASSPQSRDWDLQYF. In DNA form, the CDR3 reads TGTGCCAGCAGCCCCCAGTCCCGGGACTGGGACTTACAGTACTTC.

This chain links TRBV5-6 with TRBJ1-2; 10 nucleotides agree with TRBD1. The CDR3 runs to 15 residues. Trimming at V came to 0 bases and at J to 5 bases, leaving 4 bases not matched to a gene. The germline V gene encodes CDR1 SGHDT and CDR2 YYEEEE. This CDR3 is CASSLVLDRGYGYTF. CDR3 DNA: TGTGCCAGCAGCTTGGTTTTGGACAGGGGGTATGGCTACACCTTC.

Only one count was recorded for this clone. V and J are TRBV24-1 and TRBJ2-2; D is uncertain. The CDR3 extends over 15 amino acids. The germline CDR1 and CDR2 sequences are KGHDR and SFDVKD. V was cut by 5 bases and J by 4 bases, with 13 bases left in between. This CDR3 is CATSGSSPSTGELFF. CDR3 nucleotides: TGTGCCACCAGTGGGAGCTCCCCCTCCACCGGGGAGCTGTTTTTT.

V usage is TRBV6-6 and J usage is TRBJ2-7; 8 positions agree with TRBD1. The CDR3 has 14 residues. Germline loops: CDR1 MNHNY, CDR2 SVGAGI (reference sequence). Trimming cost V 5 bases and J 2 bases; bases outside gene matches: 5. The CDR3 nucleotides are TGTGCCAGCAGTGGAAGACAGGGGCCCTACGAGCAGTACTTC. Translating gives CASSGRQGPYEQYF.

CDR3 in amino acids: CASSSGANYGYTF. The DNA of the CDR3 is TGTGCCAGCAGTTCGGGAGCGAACTATGGCTACACCTTC. The chain has TRBV6-6 and TRBJ1-2; D is ambiguous. Germline CDR1 is MNHNY and CDR2 is SVGAGI (reference sequence). This CDR3 has 13 residues. The V end lost 4 bases, the J end lost 2 bases, and 8 bases lay between the germline ends.

Notes on this clone: The same CDR3 is also encoded by other DNA sequences in this sample. J is TRBJ1-5 and V is TRBV6-5; D is perhaps TRBD1 (5 bases). V lost 5 bases and J lost 5, with 10 bases in between. CDR3 length equals 13 residues. The germline V gene has CDR1 MNHEY and CDR2 SVGAGI. For the CDR3, the DNA is TGTGCCAGCAGTCCGGGGGGAGATCAGCCCCAGCATTTT. As protein: CASSPGGDQPQHF.

V gene TRBV6-2 or TRBV6-3 combines with J gene TRBJ2-3; 13 bases match TRBD2. This CDR3 has 15 amino acids. The J segment lost 6 bases and the V segment lost 0 bases, leaving 0 bases of the junction unmatched. The germline CDR1 and CDR2 sequences are MNHEY and SVGEGT. CDR3 region: CASSYSTSGGDTQYF. As DNA, the CDR3 is TGTGCCAGCAGTTACTCGACTAGCGGGGGGGATACGCAGTATTTT.

This sequence joins TRBV5-4 and TRBJ2-1, with a tentative D call TRBD1 (6 bases). Trimming removed 4 bases at V and 7 bases at J, with 21 bases between. Germline V gene data show CDR1 as SGHNT and CDR2 as YYREEE (reference sequence). CDR3 length equals 16 residues. CDR3 in DNA: TGTGCCAGCAGCCCCTCAGGGGACCCCAAAGCAAATGAGCAGTTCTTC. Protein product: CASSPSGDPKANEQFF.

V usage is TRBV30 and J usage is TRBJ1-1, with TRBD1 matching 7 bases. This CDR3 has 13 residues. The germline V gene encodes CDR1 GTSNPN and CDR2 SVGIG (reference sequence). V shed 5 bases, J shed 4 bases, and the junction held 7 bases outside the gene matches. The CDR3 is CAWARGLGTEAFF. In DNA form, the CDR3 reads TGTGCCTGGGCTAGGGGGCTAGGCACTGAAGCTTTCTTT. Filled out from reference TRBV30 and TRBJ1-1, the complete variable domain reads SQTIHQWPATLVQPVGSPLSLECTVEGTSNPNLYWYRQAAGRGLQLLFYSVGIGQISSEVPQNLSASRPQDRQFILSSKKLLLSDSGFYLCAWARGLGTEAFFGQGTRLTVV.

There are a few counts of this clone. This sequence joins TRBV7-9 and TRBJ1-1; the match to TRBD1 covers 8 bases. The V and J ends lost 7 bases and 4 bases, in that order; junction bases with no gene match: 8. CDR1 SEHNR and CDR2 FQNEAQ come from the germline V gene (reference sequence). This CDR3 is 14 amino acids long. The CDR3, as DNA: TGTGCCAGCATCACAGACAGGGGAGGCACTGAAGCTTTCTTT. It encodes CASITDRGGTEAFF. Complete variable domain (other parts from reference TRBV7-9 and TRBJ1-1): DTGVSQNPRHKITKRGQNVTFRCDPISEHNRLYWYRQTLGQGPEFLTYFQNEAQLEKSRLLSDRFSAERPKGSFSTLEIQRTEQGDSAMYLCASITDRGGTEAFFGQGTRLTVV.

The V and J genes are TRBV2 and TRBJ2-1, with 8 bases identical to TRBD1. From germline, CDR1 is SNHLY and CDR2 FYNNEI. CDR3 length equals 15 residues. The V and J ends lost 5 bases and 7 bases, in that order; junction bases with no gene match: 10. In DNA form, the CDR3 reads TGTGCCAGCAGTCCCGGACAGGGAAAGGGGAATGAGCAGTTCTTC. Translating it yields CASSPGQGKGNEQFF.